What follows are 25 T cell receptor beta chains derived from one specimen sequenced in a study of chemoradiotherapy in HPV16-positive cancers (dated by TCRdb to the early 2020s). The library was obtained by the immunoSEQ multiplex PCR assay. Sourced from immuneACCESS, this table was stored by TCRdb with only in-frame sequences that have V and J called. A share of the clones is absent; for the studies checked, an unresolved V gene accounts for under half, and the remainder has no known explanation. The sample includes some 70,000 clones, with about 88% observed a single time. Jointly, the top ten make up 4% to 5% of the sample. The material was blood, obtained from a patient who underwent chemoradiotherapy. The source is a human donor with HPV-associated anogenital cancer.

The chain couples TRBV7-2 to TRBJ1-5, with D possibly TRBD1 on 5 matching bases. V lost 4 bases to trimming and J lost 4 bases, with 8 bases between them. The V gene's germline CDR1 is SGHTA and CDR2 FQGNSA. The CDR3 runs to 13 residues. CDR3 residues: CASSSRQNQPQHF. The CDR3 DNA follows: TGTGCCAGCAGCTCTCGACAGAATCAGCCCCAGCATTTT.

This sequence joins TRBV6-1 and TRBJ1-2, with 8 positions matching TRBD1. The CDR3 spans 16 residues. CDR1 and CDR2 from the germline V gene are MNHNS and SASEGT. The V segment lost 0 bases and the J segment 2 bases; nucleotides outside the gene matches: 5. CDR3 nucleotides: TGTGCCAGCAGTGAAGCAGGACAGGGAGGCAACTATGGCTACACCTTC. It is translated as CASSEAGQGGNYGYTF.

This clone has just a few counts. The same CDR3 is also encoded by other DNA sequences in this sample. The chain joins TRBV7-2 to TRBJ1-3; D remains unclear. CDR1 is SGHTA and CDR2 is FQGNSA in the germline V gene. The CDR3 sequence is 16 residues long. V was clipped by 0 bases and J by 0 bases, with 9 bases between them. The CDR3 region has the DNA TGTGCCAGCAGCTTAGCGCGGGTCACCTCTGGAAACACCATATATTTT. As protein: CASSLARVTSGNTIYF.

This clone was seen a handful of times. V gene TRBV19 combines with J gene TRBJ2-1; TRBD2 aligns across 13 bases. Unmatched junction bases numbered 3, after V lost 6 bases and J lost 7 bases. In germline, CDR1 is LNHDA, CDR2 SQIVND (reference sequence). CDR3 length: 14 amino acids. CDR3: CASRGLAGANEQFF. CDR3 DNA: TGTGCCAGTAGAGGACTAGCGGGAGCGAATGAGCAGTTCTTC.

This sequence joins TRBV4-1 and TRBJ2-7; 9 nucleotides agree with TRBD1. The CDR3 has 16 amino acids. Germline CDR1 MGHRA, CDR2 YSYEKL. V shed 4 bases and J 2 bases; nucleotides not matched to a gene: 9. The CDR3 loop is CASSPLATGGAYEQYF. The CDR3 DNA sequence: TGCGCCAGCAGCCCTCTAGCGACAGGGGGGGCCTACGAGCAGTACTTC.

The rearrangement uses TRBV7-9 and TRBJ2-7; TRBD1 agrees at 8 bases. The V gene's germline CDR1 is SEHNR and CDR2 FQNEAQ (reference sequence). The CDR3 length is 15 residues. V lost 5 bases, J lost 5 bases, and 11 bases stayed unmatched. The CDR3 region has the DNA TGTGCCAGCAGCCAAAGGGGACAGGTAACCAACGAGCAGTACTTC. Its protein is CASSQRGQVTNEQYF. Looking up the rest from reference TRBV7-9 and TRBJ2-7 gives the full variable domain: DTGVSQNPRHKITKRGQNVTFRCDPISEHNRLYWYRQTLGQGPEFLTYFQNEAQLEKSRLLSDRFSAERPKGSFSTLEIQRTEQGDSAMYLCASSQRGQVTNEQYFGPGTRLTVT.

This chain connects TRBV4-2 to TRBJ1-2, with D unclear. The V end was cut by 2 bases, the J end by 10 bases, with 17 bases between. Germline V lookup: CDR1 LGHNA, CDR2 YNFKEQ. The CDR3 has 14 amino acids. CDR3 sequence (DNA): TGTGCCAGCAGCCAAAGGGTCGGGGAGCTTTTCTACACCTTC. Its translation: CASSQRVGELFYTF.

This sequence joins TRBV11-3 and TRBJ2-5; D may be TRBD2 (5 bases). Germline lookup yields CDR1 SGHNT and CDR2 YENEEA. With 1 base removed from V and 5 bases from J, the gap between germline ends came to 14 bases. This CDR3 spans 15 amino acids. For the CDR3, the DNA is TGTGCCAGCAGCTTAGGGGCCGGGGTTATGGAGACCCAGTACTTC. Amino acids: CASSLGAGVMETQYF.

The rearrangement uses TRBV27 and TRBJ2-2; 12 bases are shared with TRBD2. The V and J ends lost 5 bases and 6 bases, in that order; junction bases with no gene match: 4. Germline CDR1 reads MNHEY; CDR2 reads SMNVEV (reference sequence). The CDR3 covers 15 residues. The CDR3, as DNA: TGTGCCAGCAGTCCTAGCGGGGGGGCCCCCGGGGAGCTGTTTTTT. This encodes CASSPSGGAPGELFF.

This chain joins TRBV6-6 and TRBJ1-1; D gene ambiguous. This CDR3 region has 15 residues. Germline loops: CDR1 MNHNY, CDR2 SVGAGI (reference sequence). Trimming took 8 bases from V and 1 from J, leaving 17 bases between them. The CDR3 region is CASGGGGWRNTEAFF. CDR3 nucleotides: TGTGCCAGCGGTGGCGGCGGATGGCGGAACACTGAAGCTTTCTTT.

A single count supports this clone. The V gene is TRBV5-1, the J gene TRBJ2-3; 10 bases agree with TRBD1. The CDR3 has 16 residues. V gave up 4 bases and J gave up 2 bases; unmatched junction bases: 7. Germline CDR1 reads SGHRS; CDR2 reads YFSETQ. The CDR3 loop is CASSGRTGGTTDTQYF. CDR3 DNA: TGCGCCAGCAGCGGGAGGACAGGGGGAACCACAGATACGCAGTATTTT.

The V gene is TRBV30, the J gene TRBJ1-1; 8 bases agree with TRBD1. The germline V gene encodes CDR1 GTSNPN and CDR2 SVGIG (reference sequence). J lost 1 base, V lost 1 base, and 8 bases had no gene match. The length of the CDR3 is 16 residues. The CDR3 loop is CAWSGDRPTGNTEAFF. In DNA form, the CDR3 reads TGTGCCTGGAGTGGGGACAGGCCTACCGGGAACACTGAAGCTTTCTTT.

CDR3 nucleotide sequence: TGTGCCAGCAGTTACTCCTGGGACACCTCCTACGAGCAGTACTTC. It yields the protein CASSYSWDTSYEQYF. The genes are TRBV6-5 and TRBJ2-7; perhaps TRBD1 as D (6 bases). The CDR3 runs to 15 residues. Germline V gene sequence: CDR1 MNHEY, CDR2 SVGAGI. Trimming stripped 0 bases from V and 0 bases from J, with 9 bases between.

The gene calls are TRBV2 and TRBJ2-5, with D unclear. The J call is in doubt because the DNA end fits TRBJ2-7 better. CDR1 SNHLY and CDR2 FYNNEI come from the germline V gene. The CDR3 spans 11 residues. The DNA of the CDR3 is TGTGCCAGCAGTATGTCCTACGAGCAGTACTTC. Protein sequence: CASSMSYEQYF.

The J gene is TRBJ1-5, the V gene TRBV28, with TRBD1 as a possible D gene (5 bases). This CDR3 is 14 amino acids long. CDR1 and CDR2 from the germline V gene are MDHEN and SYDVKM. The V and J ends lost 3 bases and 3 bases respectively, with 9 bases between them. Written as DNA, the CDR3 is TGTGCCAGCAGTTTTGACAGATCCAATCAGCCCCAGCATTTT. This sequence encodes CASSFDRSNQPQHF.

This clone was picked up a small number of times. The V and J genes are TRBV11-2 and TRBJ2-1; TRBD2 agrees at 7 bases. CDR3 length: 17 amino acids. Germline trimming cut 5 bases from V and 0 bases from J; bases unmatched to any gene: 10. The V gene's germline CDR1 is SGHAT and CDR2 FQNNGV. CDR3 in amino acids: CASSVFLAAFSYNEQFF. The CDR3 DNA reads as TGTGCCAGCAGCGTCTTTCTAGCGGCGTTCTCCTACAATGAGCAGTTCTTC.

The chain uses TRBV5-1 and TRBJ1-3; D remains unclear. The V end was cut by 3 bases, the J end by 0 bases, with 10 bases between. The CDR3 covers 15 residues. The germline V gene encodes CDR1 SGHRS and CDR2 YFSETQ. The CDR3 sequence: CASSSFGVSGNTIYF. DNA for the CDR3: TGCGCCAGCAGCTCTTTCGGAGTCTCTGGAAACACCATATATTTT.

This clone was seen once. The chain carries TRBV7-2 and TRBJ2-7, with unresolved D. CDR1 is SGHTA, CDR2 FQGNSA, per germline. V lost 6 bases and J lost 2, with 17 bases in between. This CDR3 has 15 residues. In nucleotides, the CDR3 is TGTGCCAGCAGTACTCGGGCCGTCGCTACCTACGAGCAGTACTTC. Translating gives CASSTRAVATYEQYF.

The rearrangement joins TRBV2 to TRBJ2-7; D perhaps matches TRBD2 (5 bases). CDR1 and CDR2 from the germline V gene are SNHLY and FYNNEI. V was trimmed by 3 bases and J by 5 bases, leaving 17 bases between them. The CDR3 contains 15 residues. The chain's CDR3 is CASSDPRRLGDEQYF. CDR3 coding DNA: TGTGCCAGCAGTGACCCACGCCGCCTCGGGGACGAGCAGTACTTC.

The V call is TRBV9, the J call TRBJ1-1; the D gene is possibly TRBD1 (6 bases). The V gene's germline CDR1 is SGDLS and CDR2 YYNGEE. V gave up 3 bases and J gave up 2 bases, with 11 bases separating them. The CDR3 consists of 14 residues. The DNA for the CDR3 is TGTGCCAGCAGCGCGGGACACCGAAACACTGAAGCTTTCTTT. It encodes CASSAGHRNTEAFF.

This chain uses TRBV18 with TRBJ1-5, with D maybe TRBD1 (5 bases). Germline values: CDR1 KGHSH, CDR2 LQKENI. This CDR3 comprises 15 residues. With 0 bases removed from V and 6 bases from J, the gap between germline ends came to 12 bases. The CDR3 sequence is CASSPPGAGGQPQHF. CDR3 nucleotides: TGTGCCAGCTCACCACCGGGCGCTGGGGGTCAGCCCCAGCATTTT.

CDR3 DNA sequence: TGTGCCAGCAGTTTTCTAGCGGAAAACAATGAGCAGTTCTTC. This codes for CASSFLAENNEQFF. The genes are TRBV28 and TRBJ2-1, with 7 bases identical to TRBD2. The V gene's germline CDR1 is MDHEN and CDR2 SYDVKM. The CDR3 runs 14 residues. After removal of 3 bases from V and 5 bases from J, the junction contained 4 bases not matched to a gene.

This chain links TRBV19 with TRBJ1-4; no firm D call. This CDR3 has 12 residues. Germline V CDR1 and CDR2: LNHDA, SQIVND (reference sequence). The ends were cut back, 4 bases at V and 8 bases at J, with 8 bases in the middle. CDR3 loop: CASSRAEEKLFF. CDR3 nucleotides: TGTGCCAGTAGTAGGGCGGAGGAAAAACTGTTTTTT.

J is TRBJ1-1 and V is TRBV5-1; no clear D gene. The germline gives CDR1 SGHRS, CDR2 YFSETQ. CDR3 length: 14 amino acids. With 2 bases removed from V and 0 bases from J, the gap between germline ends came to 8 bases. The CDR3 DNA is TGCGCCAGCAGCTTTGTGGGCATGAACACTGAAGCTTTCTTT. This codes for CASSFVGMNTEAFF.

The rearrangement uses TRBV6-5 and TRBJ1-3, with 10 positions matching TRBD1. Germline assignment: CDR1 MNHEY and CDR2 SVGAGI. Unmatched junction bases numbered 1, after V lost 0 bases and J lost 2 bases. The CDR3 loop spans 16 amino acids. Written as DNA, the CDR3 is TGTGCCAGCAGTTACTCGGACAGGGGGGCTGGAAACACCATATATTTT. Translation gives CASSYSDRGAGNTIYF.